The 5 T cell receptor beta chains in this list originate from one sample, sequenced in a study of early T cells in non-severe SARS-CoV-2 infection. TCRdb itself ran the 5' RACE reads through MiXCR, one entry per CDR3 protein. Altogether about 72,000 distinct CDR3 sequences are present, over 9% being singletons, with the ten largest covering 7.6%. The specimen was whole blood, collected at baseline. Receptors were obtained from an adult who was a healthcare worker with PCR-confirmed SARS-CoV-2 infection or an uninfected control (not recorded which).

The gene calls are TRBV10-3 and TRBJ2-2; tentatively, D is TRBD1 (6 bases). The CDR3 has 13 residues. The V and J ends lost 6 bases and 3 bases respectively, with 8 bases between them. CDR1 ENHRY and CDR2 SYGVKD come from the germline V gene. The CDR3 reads CAIRQGDTGELFF. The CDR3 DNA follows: TGTGCCATCAGACAGGGAGACACCGGGGAGCTGTTTTTT.

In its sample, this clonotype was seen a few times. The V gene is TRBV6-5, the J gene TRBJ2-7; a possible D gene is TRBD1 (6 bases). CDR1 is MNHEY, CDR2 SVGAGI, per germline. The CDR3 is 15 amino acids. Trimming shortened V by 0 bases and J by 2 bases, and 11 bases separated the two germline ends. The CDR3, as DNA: TGTGCCAGCAGTTACTCGAGAGGGGGTGCCTACGAGCAGTACTTC. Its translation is CASSYSRGGAYEQYF.

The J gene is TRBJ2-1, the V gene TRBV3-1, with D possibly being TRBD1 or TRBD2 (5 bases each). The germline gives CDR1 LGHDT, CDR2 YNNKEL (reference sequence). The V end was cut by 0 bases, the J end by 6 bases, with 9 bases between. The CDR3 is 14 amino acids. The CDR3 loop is CASSQDGTLNEQFF. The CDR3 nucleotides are TGTGCCAGCAGCCAAGATGGGACCCTCAATGAGCAGTTCTTC.

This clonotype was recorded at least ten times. CDR3 loop: CSVRTGVHEKLFF. The CDR3 DNA reads TGCAGCGTGAGGACAGGGGTACATGAAAAACTGTTTTTT. The genes are TRBV29-1 and TRBJ1-4; 9 bases are shared with TRBD1. Germline V gives CDR1 SQVTM, CDR2 ANQGSEA. The CDR3 has 13 amino acids. J was trimmed by 6 bases and V by 6 bases; bases with no gene match: 5.

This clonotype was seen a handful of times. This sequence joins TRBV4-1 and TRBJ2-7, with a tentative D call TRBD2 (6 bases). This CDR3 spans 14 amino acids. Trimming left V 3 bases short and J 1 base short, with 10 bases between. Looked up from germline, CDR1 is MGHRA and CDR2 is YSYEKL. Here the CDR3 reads CASSQTEGSYEQYF. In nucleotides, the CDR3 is TGCGCCAGCAGCCAGACGGAGGGTTCCTACGAGCAGTACTTC.